The rows below give T cell receptor beta chains drawn from one sample of a study of blood T cell repertoires in COVID-19. Clones were sequenced by immunoSEQ multiplex PCR, and TCRdb holds only the in-frame ones, with some missing. The table includes 65,000 to 70,000 clones, 65% to 85% detected once. The source material was peripheral blood. The receptor set was obtained from a woman in her fifties or sixties with acute or convalescent COVID-19. CDR3s include the opening cysteine and the closing phenylalanine or tryptophan. The D gene is left open where the match is weak. Clone size, where shown, is once, few, many, or a class for clones that have expanded.

V: TRBV5-4
D: -
size: once
J: TRBJ1-6
DNA: TGTGCCAGCAGCTTGTCCCCTGTTACAGGGCTGTTCAATTCACCCCTCCACTTT
CDR3: CASSLSPVTGLFNSPLHF

V: TRBV15
D: -
size: -
J: TRBJ1-3
DNA: TGTGCCACCAGCAGAGATCGGACGGAGGCGGTGGCCGGAAACACCATATATTTT
CDR3: CATSRDRTEAVAGNTIYF

V: TRBV7-9
D: -
size: -
J: TRBJ1-2
DNA: TGTGCCAGCAGCGCAACAGGGATTCGAGGCTACACCTTC
CDR3: CASSATGIRGYTF

V: TRBV7-2
D: -
size: -
J: TRBJ1-5
DNA: TGTGCCAGCAGCTTAGCGAGGGTTGGTCAGCCCCAGCATTTT
CDR3: CASSLARVGQPQHF

V: TRBV3-1/TRBV3-2
D: -
size: -
J: TRBJ2-7
DNA: TGTGCCAGCAGCCAAAGACAGGCCCCCGACGAGCAGTACTTC
CDR3: CASSQRQAPDEQYF

V: TRBV5-6
D: -
size: -
J: TRBJ2-1
DNA: TGTGCCAGCACCACCTTGAGGGCCCCCTACAATGAGCAGTTCTTC
CDR3: CASTTLRAPYNEQFF

V: TRBV12-2
D: -
size: once
J: TRBJ2-7
DNA: TGTGCAAGTCGCTACCGCAGGGGTCTCCACGAGCAGTACTTC
CDR3: CASRYRRGLHEQYF

V: TRBV10-3
D: -
size: -
J: TRBJ2-3
DNA: TGTGCCATCAGCCAAACGCCCCCCGAGAGCACAGATACGCAGTATTTT
CDR3: CAISQTPPESTDTQYF

V: TRBV6-1
D: -
size: -
J: TRBJ1-3
DNA: TGTGCCAGCAGTGAAGCCAGACAGCCACTTGGAAACACCATATATTTT
CDR3: CASSEARQPLGNTIYF

V: TRBV10-2
D: -
size: -
J: TRBJ1-4
DNA: TGCGCCAGCAGTTTGACTCTAGGAGAAAAACTGTTTTTT
CDR3: CASSLTLGEKLFF

V: TRBV7-6
D: -
size: -
J: TRBJ2-5
DNA: TGTGCCAGCAGCTTAGTCGGCCAAGAGACCCAGTACTTC
CDR3: CASSLVGQETQYF

V: TRBV9
D: -
size: -
J: TRBJ2-3
DNA: TGTGCCAGCAGCCCTTTGAGGGGGATCACAGATACGCAGTATTTT
CDR3: CASSPLRGITDTQYF

V: TRBV9
D: -
size: -
J: TRBJ2-1
DNA: TGTGCCAGCAGCGTAACGGTCAGCGGTGAGCAGTTCTTC
CDR3: CASSVTVSGEQFF

V: TRBV11-2
D: TRBD2
size: -
J: TRBJ2-7
DNA: TGTGCCAGCAGTCCGGGACTAAACCTTTACGAGCAGTACTTC
CDR3: CASSPGLNLYEQYF

V: TRBV5-1
D: -
size: -
J: TRBJ2-1
DNA: TGCGCCAGCACCCGTGAGCAGTTCTTC
CDR3: CASTREQFF

V: TRBV20-1
D: TRBD1
size: -
J: TRBJ1-1
DNA: TGCAGTGCTAGGACTGACAGGGGCGAGTTT
CDR3: CSARTDRGEF

V: TRBV5-1
D: -
size: -
J: TRBJ2-6
DNA: TGCGCCAGCAGAGATCAGGGCTCTGGGGCCAACGTCCTGACTTTC
CDR3: CASRDQGSGANVLTF

V: TRBV7-2
D: TRBD2
size: once
J: TRBJ2-3
DNA: TGTGCCAGCAGCTTAGCAGGCGCGGGGGGAATCACAGATACGCAGTATTTT
CDR3: CASSLAGAGGITDTQYF

V: TRBV7-9
D: -
size: -
J: TRBJ2-2
DNA: TGTGCCGGGTCGGGACAAGGCCCCGCGAACACCGGGGAGCTGTTTTTT
CDR3: CAGSGQGPANTGELFF

V: TRBV25-1
D: -
size: -
J: TRBJ1-1
DNA: TGTGCCAGCAGTGAATATCGGGGTTGGGCTTTCTTT
CDR3: CASSEYRGWAFF

V: TRBV7-2
D: TRBD1
size: -
J: TRBJ1-2
DNA: TGTGCCAGCAGCCCAGGGACAGGAAAAGGGGGGTATGGCTACACCTTC
CDR3: CASSPGTGKGGYGYTF

V: TRBV5-1
D: TRBD1
size: -
J: TRBJ1-1
DNA: TGCGCCAGCAGTACGGACAGGGCAACTGAAGCTTTCTTT
CDR3: CASSTDRATEAFF

V: TRBV10-3
D: -
size: -
J: TRBJ1-3
DNA: TGTGCCGCGGTAACCTCTGGAAACACCATATATTTT
CDR3: CAAVTSGNTIYF

V: TRBV19
D: TRBD1
size: -
J: TRBJ1-1
DNA: TGTGCCAGTAGTGGGGGACAGGGGACCATGAACACTGAAGCTTTCTTT
CDR3: CASSGGQGTMNTEAFF

V: TRBV11-2
D: -
size: -
J: TRBJ1-5
DNA: TGTGCCAGCAGCTTAGATCCCATGGCGCCCCAGCATTTT
CDR3: CASSLDPMAPQHF

V: TRBV18
D: TRBD1
size: -
J: TRBJ1-5
DNA: TGTGCCAGCTCGGGACAGGTGAATCAGCCCCAGCATTTT
CDR3: CASSGQVNQPQHF

V: TRBV7-2
D: TRBD1
size: few
J: TRBJ2-3
DNA: TGTGCCAGCAGCTGGCCGAGGGGGCGCGTTACAGATACGCAGTATTTT
CDR3: CASSWPRGRVTDTQYF

V: TRBV29-1
D: -
size: -
J: TRBJ2-7
DNA: TGCAGCGTTTTAGGGGGGGATCACGAGCAGTACTTC
CDR3: CSVLGGDHEQYF

V: TRBV5-1
D: -
size: -
J: TRBJ2-3
DNA: TGCGCCAGCGGGACTTCACGGTACCTTCCCCGAAGCACAGATACGCAGTATTTT
CDR3: CASGTSRYLPRSTDTQYF

V: TRBV12-1
D: -
size: once
J: TRBJ2-3
DNA: TGTGCCAGCAGCCCGCCGAAGTGCGGGGGGTCCACAGATACGCAGTATTTT
CDR3: CASSPPKCGGSTDTQYF

V: TRBV6-1
D: -
size: -
J: TRBJ1-1
DNA: TGTGCCAGCAGTGACCGCCTCGGGGGGAACACTGAAGCTTTCTTT
CDR3: CASSDRLGGNTEAFF

V: TRBV7-2
D: -
size: -
J: TRBJ1-2
DNA: TGTGCCAGCAGCCCAGACACCTACTATGGCTACACCTTC
CDR3: CASSPDTYYGYTF

V: TRBV10-3
D: -
size: -
J: TRBJ1-1
DNA: TGTGCCATCAGTGCGATAGATTGGGCTGCTGAAGCTTTCTTT
CDR3: CAISAIDWAAEAFF

V: TRBV7-9
D: TRBD1
size: -
J: TRBJ1-4
DNA: TGTGCCAGCAGCTCCCAGGGGGCTAATGAAAAACTGTTTTTT
CDR3: CASSSQGANEKLFF

V: TRBV6-5
D: -
size: -
J: TRBJ1-1
DNA: TGTGCCAGCAGTTTCCGCAGCGGGGCATACACTGAAGCTTTCTTT
CDR3: CASSFRSGAYTEAFF

V: TRBV5-1
D: TRBD2
size: once
J: TRBJ2-3
DNA: TGCGCCAGCAGCACCGGGACTAGCGGGGGTATTACAGATACGCAGTATTTT
CDR3: CASSTGTSGGITDTQYF

V: TRBV7-3
D: -
size: -
J: TRBJ2-3
DNA: TGTGCCAGCAGCTTAAAGTCAGGTGGGGTGGGAGCAGATACGCAGTATTTT
CDR3: CASSLKSGGVGADTQYF

V: TRBV19
D: -
size: -
J: TRBJ1-6
DNA: TGTGCCAGTAGTTGGACAGAGAATTCACCCCTCCACTTT
CDR3: CASSWTENSPLHF

V: TRBV6-5
D: TRBD1
size: -
J: TRBJ2-7
DNA: TGTGCCAGTTATAGGACAGGGGGCTACGAGCAGTACTTC
CDR3: CASYRTGGYEQYF

V: TRBV5-5
D: -
size: -
J: TRBJ1-1
DNA: TGTGCCAGCTCCGGGGCTACAGGGTGGCAAGCTTTCTTT
CDR3: CASSGATGWQAFF

V: TRBV6-4
D: -
size: once
J: TRBJ2-1
DNA: TGTGCCAGCAGAGAAATCCGGGACAAGGGGGAGTGGGGGTCTTACAATGAGCAGTTCTTC
CDR3: CASREIRDKGEWGSYNEQFF

V: TRBV20-1
D: TRBD1
size: -
J: TRBJ1-6
DNA: TGCAGTGCTAGTGGGGGACAGGGCACCTATAATTCACCCCTCCACTTT
CDR3: CSASGGQGTYNSPLHF

V: TRBV27
D: -
size: -
J: TRBJ1-3
DNA: TGTGCCAGCAGTTCCACGCCGCGAAGCCCCTCTGGAAACACCATATATTTT
CDR3: CASSSTPRSPSGNTIYF

V: TRBV4-1
D: TRBD2
size: few
J: TRBJ2-7
DNA: TGCGCCAGCAGCCAAGATGGAACTAGCGGGGGTTCCGAGCAGTACTTC
CDR3: CASSQDGTSGGSEQYF

V: TRBV5-4
D: -
size: -
J: TRBJ1-2
DNA: TGTGCCAGCAGCCGCGCATCTAACTATGGCTACACCTTC
CDR3: CASSRASNYGYTF

V: TRBV5-4
D: TRBD1
size: -
J: TRBJ1-1
DNA: TGTGCCAGCAGCTTACAGGGGGCTCCTGAAGCTTTCTTT
CDR3: CASSLQGAPEAFF

V: TRBV12-3/TRBV12-4
D: -
size: once
J: TRBJ1-4
DNA: TGTGCCAGCTGGGGGGCAACTAATGAAAAACTGTTTTTT
CDR3: CASWGATNEKLFF

V: TRBV19
D: TRBD2
size: -
J: TRBJ2-1
DNA: TGTGCCAGTAGTACCGTGCGGGGGTCCTACAATGAGCAGTTCTTC
CDR3: CASSTVRGSYNEQFF

V: TRBV7-2
D: TRBD1
size: -
J: TRBJ1-6
DNA: TGTGCCAGCAGCTTCGGTGGACAGGGAAGTTCACCCCTCCACTTT
CDR3: CASSFGGQGSSPLHF

V: TRBV29-1
D: TRBD1
size: few
J: TRBJ2-7
DNA: TGCAGCGTCCGGGACAGGGGAGACGAGCAGTACTTC
CDR3: CSVRDRGDEQYF

V: TRBV12-3/TRBV12-4
D: -
size: -
J: TRBJ1-2
DNA: TGTGCCAGCAGTTCCGGTGGTGGCTATGGCTACACCTTC
CDR3: CASSSGGGYGYTF

V: TRBV7-7
D: -
size: -
J: TRBJ1-5
DNA: TGTGCCAGCAGCTTAGGGTGGGGACATTACAGGGAGGGGAGCAATCAGCCCCAGCATTTT
CDR3: CASSLGWGHYREGSNQPQHF

V: TRBV6-5
D: -
size: -
J: TRBJ2-7
DNA: TGTGCCAGCAGTTCTCTCGACAGTCCCTACGAGCAGTACTTC
CDR3: CASSSLDSPYEQYF

V: TRBV2
D: -
size: -
J: TRBJ2-5
DNA: TGTGCCAGCAGTGTTGAACAGAAAGAGACCCAGTACTTC
CDR3: CASSVEQKETQYF

V: TRBV10-3
D: -
size: -
J: TRBJ1-3
DNA: TGTGCCATCACTCAGGGTCCCTCTGGAAACACCATATATTTT
CDR3: CAITQGPSGNTIYF